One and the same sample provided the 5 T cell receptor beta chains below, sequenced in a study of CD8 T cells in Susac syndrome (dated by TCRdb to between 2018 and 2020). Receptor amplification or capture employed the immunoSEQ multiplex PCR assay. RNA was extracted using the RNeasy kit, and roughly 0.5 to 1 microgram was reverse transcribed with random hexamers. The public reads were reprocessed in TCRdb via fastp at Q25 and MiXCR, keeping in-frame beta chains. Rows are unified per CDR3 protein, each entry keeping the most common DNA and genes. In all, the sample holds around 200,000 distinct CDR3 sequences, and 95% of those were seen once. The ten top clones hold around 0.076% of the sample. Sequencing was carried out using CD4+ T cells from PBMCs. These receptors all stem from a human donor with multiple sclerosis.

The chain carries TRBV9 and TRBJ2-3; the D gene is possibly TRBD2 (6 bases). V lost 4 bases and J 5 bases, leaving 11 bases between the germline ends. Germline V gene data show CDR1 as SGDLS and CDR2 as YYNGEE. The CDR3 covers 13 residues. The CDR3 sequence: CASSPRTKDTQYF. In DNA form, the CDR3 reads TGTGCCAGCAGCCCCCGGACTAAAGATACGCAGTATTTT.

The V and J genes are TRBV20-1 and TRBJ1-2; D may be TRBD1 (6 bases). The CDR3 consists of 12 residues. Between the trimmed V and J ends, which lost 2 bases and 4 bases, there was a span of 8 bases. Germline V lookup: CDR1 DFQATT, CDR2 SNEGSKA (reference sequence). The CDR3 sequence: CSARTGSYGYTF. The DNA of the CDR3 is TGCAGTGCTAGAACAGGGTCCTATGGCTACACCTTC.

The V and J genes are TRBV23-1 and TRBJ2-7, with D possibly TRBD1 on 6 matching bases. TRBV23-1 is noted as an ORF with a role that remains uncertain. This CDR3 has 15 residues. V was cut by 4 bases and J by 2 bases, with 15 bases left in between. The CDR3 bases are TGCGCCAGCAGTCTCGGCCGGGACATTGCCTACGAGCAGTACGTC. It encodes CASSLGRDIAYEQYV.

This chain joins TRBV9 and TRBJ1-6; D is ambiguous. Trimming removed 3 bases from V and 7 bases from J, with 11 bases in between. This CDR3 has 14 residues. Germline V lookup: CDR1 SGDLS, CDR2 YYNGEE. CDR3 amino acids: CASSAGWANSPLHF. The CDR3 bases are TGTGCCAGCAGCGCAGGATGGGCGAATTCACCCCTCCACTTT.

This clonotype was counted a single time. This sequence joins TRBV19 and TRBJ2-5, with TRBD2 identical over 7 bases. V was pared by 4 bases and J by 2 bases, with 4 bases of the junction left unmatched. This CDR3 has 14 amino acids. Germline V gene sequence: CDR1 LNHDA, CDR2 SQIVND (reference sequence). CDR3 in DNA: TGTGCCAGTAGTAGGGGGGGAAGTCAAGAGACCCAGTACTTC. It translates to CASSRGGSQETQYF.